This T cell receptor (beta chain) was found in a study of blood T cell repertoires in COVID-19. There are 14 residues in the CDR3. Looked up from germline, CDR1 is SGHTA and CDR2 is FQGTGA. Trimming shortened V by 5 bases and J by 7 bases, and 15 bases separated the two germline ends. Assay: immunoSEQ multiplex PCR; the TCRdb copy retains only in-frame clones and omits some. The sample includes about 80,000 clones, roughly nine tenths of them seen just once. V is TRBV7-3 and J is TRBJ2-1, with TRBD2 as a possible D gene (5 bases). Sequencing used peripheral blood. This TCR came from a man aged 25 to 40 with acute or convalescent COVID-19. As DNA, the CDR3 is TGTGCCAGCAGCCTCTCAACGGGGTTGAATGAGCAGTTCTTC. As protein: CASSLSTGLNEQFF.